A single sample is the source of the 26 T cell receptor beta chains below, sequenced in a study of neurological immune-mediated disorders. A single record per CDR3 protein comes from TCRdb applying MiXCR to the 5' RACE reads. The sample yields 25,000 to 35,000 distinct CDR3 sequences, less than 1.6% seen once. Sequenced input: PBMCs. The receptors stem from a woman aged 30 to 39 with multiple sclerosis.

This clonotype was seen repeatedly, ten times or more. The CDR3 DNA is TGTGCCAGCAGCTCCCTCTCAGGCGAGCAGTACTTC. It is translated as CASSSLSGEQYF. The rearrangement links TRBV7-6 to TRBJ2-7, with D hard to call. Germline loops: CDR1 SGHVS, CDR2 FNYEAQ. The CDR3 contains 12 residues. Trimming took 4 bases from V and 6 from J, leaving 10 bases between them.

This clonotype appeared many times. The chain couples TRBV7-2 to TRBJ2-1; D gene unclear. This CDR3 spans 12 amino acids. Between the trimmed V and J ends, which lost 7 bases and 3 bases, there was a span of 7 bases. Germline values: CDR1 SGHTA, CDR2 FQGNSA. The chain's CDR3 is CASNPIYNEQFF. The CDR3 DNA reads as TGTGCCAGCAACCCAATCTACAATGAGCAGTTCTTC.

The table lists this clonotype with many counts. The chain is built from TRBV6-5 and TRBJ2-3; no reliable D call. Trimming shortened V by 2 bases and J by 6 bases, and 3 bases separated the two germline ends. The CDR3 is made up of 11 amino acids. Germline V gene lookup returns CDR1 MNHEY and CDR2 SVGAGI. CDR3 amino acids: CASSYGDTQYF. The DNA for the CDR3 is TGTGCCAGCAGTTACGGGGATACGCAGTATTTT.

In this sample, this clonotype turned up many times. The V call is TRBV20-1, the J call TRBJ1-3; D call uncertain. Germline lookup yields CDR1 DFQATT and CDR2 SNEGSKA (reference sequence). CDR3 size: 11 residues. V dropped 6 bases and J dropped 3 bases, with 6 bases sitting between them. The CDR3 is CSAGNGNTIYF. The CDR3 DNA reads as TGCAGTGCAGGCAATGGAAACACCATATATTTT.

This clonotype occurred many times. The V call is TRBV7-2, the J call TRBJ2-1, with D unresolved. Trimming removed 3 bases at V and 7 bases at J, with 13 bases between. The germline gives CDR1 SGHTA, CDR2 FQGNSA. The CDR3 has 14 amino acids. For the CDR3, the DNA is TGTGCCAGCAGCTTCTTTCCCGGATATAATGAGCAGTTCTTC. Its translation is CASSFFPGYNEQFF.

This clonotype came up many times. The chain has TRBV6-4 and TRBJ2-3; TRBD2 might be the D (5 bases). The length of the CDR3 is 15 residues. V lost 3 bases and J lost 4, with 14 bases in between. Looked up from germline, CDR1 is MRHNA and CDR2 is SNTAGT. CDR3 sequence: CASSEWVGGPDTQYF. CDR3 nucleotides: TGTGCCAGCAGTGAGTGGGTCGGAGGTCCAGATACGCAGTATTTT.

This clonotype was detected many times. The CDR3 bases are TGTGCCAGCAGCTTAGAGGGAAGGGGACTTTCCTACGAGCAGTACTTC. This translates into CASSLEGRGLSYEQYF. V gene TRBV7-9 combines with J gene TRBJ2-7, with D tentatively TRBD2 (6 bases). The CDR3 totals 16 residues. V was clipped by 1 base and J by 1 base, with 14 bases between them. From germline, CDR1 is SEHNR and CDR2 FQNEAQ (reference sequence).

This clonotype has at least ten counts. The rearrangement links TRBV7-2 to TRBJ2-3, with D perhaps matching TRBD1 (6 bases). Germline V gene sequence: CDR1 SGHTA, CDR2 FQGNSA. Trimming shortened V by 5 bases and J by 4 bases, and 13 bases separated the two germline ends. The CDR3 is 14 amino acids. In DNA form, the CDR3 reads TGTGCCAGCAGCCTGCGACAGGCAGCAGATACGCAGTATTTT. Its protein is CASSLRQAADTQYF.

This clonotype was counted at least ten times. The CDR3 DNA follows: TGTGCCAGCGCCCATCCGGGACAAAAGTACGAGCAGTACTTC. This codes for CASAHPGQKYEQYF. The V gene is TRBV2, the J gene TRBJ2-7, with TRBD1 as a possible D gene (6 bases). CDR1 and CDR2 (germline): SNHLY, FYNNEI. The ends were cut back, 8 bases at V and 4 bases at J, with 18 bases in the middle. This CDR3 is 14 amino acids long.

This clonotype was counted ten times or more. V gene TRBV12-3 or TRBV12-4 combines with J gene TRBJ2-2, with D unclear. This CDR3 has 12 residues. Trimming shortened V by 8 bases and J by 7 bases, and 11 bases separated the two germline ends. The CDR3 here is CASLASVGELFF. Here the CDR3 DNA reads TGTGCCAGCCTGGCGAGTGTCGGGGAGCTGTTTTTT.

The rearrangement links TRBV10-1 to TRBJ2-2; D remains ambiguous. Trimming cost V 5 bases and J 4 bases, with 11 bases left between them. Germline-derived CDR1 and CDR2 are WNHNN and SYGVQD (reference sequence). This CDR3 contains 14 residues. The CDR3 here is CASSITAGTGELFF. The CDR3 nucleotides read TGCGCCAGCAGTATCACGGCTGGCACCGGGGAGCTGTTTTTT.

This clonotype was counted at least ten times. The chain links TRBV20-1 to TRBJ2-1; no clear D. This CDR3 has 11 amino acids. Germline V gives CDR1 DFQATT, CDR2 SNEGSKA (reference sequence). V was cut by 1 base and J by 6 bases, with 4 bases left in between. The CDR3 coding sequence is TGCAGTGCTAGAGTCTTCAATGAGCAGTTCTTC. Protein: CSARVFNEQFF.

The sample holds many counts of this clonotype. The V gene is TRBV12-3 or TRBV12-4, the J gene TRBJ1-3; D is undetermined. The V end lost 7 bases, the J end lost 2 bases, and 9 bases lay between the germline ends. The CDR3 is made up of 13 amino acids. CDR3 bases: TGTGCCAGCATCCTATGGGCTGGAAACACCATATATTTT. This translates into CASILWAGNTIYF.

This clonotype has ten or more counts. This rearrangement joins TRBV2 to TRBJ2-3, with 7 bases that match TRBD2. The germline gives CDR1 SNHLY, CDR2 FYNNEI. This CDR3 region has 15 residues. Trimming took 6 bases from V and 4 from J; bases not matched to a gene: 10. The CDR3: CASSVRGRGADTQYF. The CDR3 nucleotides read TGTGCCAGCAGCGTGCGGGGGAGAGGGGCAGATACGCAGTATTTT. Complete variable domain (other parts from reference TRBV2 and TRBJ2-3): EPEVTQTPSHQVTQMGQEVILRCVPISNHLYFYWYRQILGQKVEFLVSFYNNEISEKSEIFDDQFSVERPDGSNFTLKIRSTKLEDSAMYFCASSVRGRGADTQYFGPGTRLTVL.

Ten or more counts support this clonotype. The chain employs TRBV6-2 or TRBV6-3 and TRBJ2-5, with D possibly TRBD1 on 6 matching bases. This CDR3 contains 15 residues. The germline V gene encodes CDR1 MNHEY and CDR2 SVGEGT. V lost 4 bases and J 5 bases, leaving 17 bases between the germline ends. The CDR3 DNA sequence: TGTGCCAGCAGTTCCTCCAGGGGTCTTGGGGAGACCCAGTACTTC. Protein: CASSSSRGLGETQYF.

The V gene is TRBV6-2 or TRBV6-3, the J gene TRBJ2-3, with D uncertain. The CDR3 contains 12 residues. Germline V gene lookup returns CDR1 MNHEY and CDR2 SVGEGT. Trimming shortened V by 6 bases and J by 4 bases, and 8 bases separated the two germline ends. CDR3 sequence reads: CASSISPDTQYF. The CDR3 region has the DNA TGTGCCAGCAGCATATCCCCAGATACGCAGTATTTT.

In its sample, this clonotype was seen many times. The CDR3 here is CASRALRDGLNNEQFF. CDR3 DNA: TGTGCCAGCAGGGCCCTCCGGGACGGATTAAACAATGAGCAGTTCTTC. The rearrangement uses TRBV11-2 and TRBJ2-1, with D tentatively TRBD1 or TRBD2 (5 bases each). V gave up 6 bases and J gave up 5 bases, with 20 bases separating them. CDR1 is SGHAT, CDR2 FQNNGV, per germline. This CDR3 spans 16 amino acids. Full variable domain (missing parts from reference TRBV11-2 and TRBJ2-1): EAGVAQSPRYKIIEKRQSVAFWCNPISGHATLYWYQQILGQGPKLLIQFQNNGVVDDSQLPKDRFSAERLKGVDSTLKIQPAKLEDSAVYLCASRALRDGLNNEQFFGPGTRLTVL.

This clonotype came up many times. The rearrangement uses TRBV27 and TRBJ1-1; possible D gene TRBD1, 6 bases. The CDR3 loop spans 15 amino acids. CDR1 is MNHEY, CDR2 SMNVEV, per germline (reference sequence). Trimming stripped 2 bases from V and 4 bases from J, with 14 bases between. The CDR3 here is CASSLRGVGGTEAFF. DNA of the CDR3: TGTGCCAGCAGTTTAAGGGGGGTTGGCGGCACTGAAGCTTTCTTT.

This clonotype was observed many times. The chain recombines TRBV20-1 with TRBJ1-4; D gene ambiguous. This CDR3 has 14 amino acids. Trimming shortened V by 6 bases and J by 1 base, and 12 bases separated the two germline ends. Germline CDR1 is DFQATT and CDR2 is SNEGSKA (reference sequence). The CDR3 DNA reads TGCAGTGCCGGAGAAATAAGAACTAATGAAAAACTGTTTTTT. This codes for CSAGEIRTNEKLFF.

This clonotype was recorded at least ten times. V usage is TRBV7-6 and J usage is TRBJ2-3; D is unresolved. This CDR3 has 17 amino acids. Trimming pared 2 bases from V and 4 bases from J, leaving 19 bases between. The germline V gene has CDR1 SGHVS and CDR2 FNYEAQ. CDR3 region: CASSLTHQLFQADTQYF. The CDR3 DNA reads as TGTGCCAGCAGCTTAACCCACCAGCTATTCCAGGCAGATACGCAGTATTTT.

This clonotype was counted ten times or more. This CDR3 reads CASSVGVDSGINEQFF. Written as DNA, the CDR3 is TGTGCCAGCAGCGTAGGAGTTGATAGCGGGATCAATGAGCAGTTCTTC. The rearrangement links TRBV9 to TRBJ2-1; 8 bases map to TRBD2. Germline V gene data show CDR1 as SGDLS and CDR2 as YYNGEE. The V gene end was trimmed by 0 bases and the J gene end by 6 bases; junction bases not matched to a gene: 8. This CDR3 has 16 residues.

Many counts were recorded for this clonotype. The chain joins TRBV10-3 to TRBJ1-1; D ambiguous. Trimming pared 7 bases from V and 0 bases from J, leaving 9 bases between. Germline V CDR1 and CDR2: ENHRY, SYGVKD. The CDR3 extends over 13 amino acids. Here the CDR3 reads CAIMQGMNTEAFF. CDR3 DNA: TGTGCCATCATGCAAGGGATGAACACTGAAGCTTTCTTT.

This chain uses TRBV7-8 with TRBJ2-1; 12 bases agree with TRBD1. The CDR3 has 18 amino acids. CDR1 is SGHVS and CDR2 is FQNEAQ in the germline V gene. V shed 5 bases, J shed 0 bases, and the junction held 8 bases outside the gene matches. CDR3 sequence reads: CASSRDRGPPSSYNEQFF. DNA of the CDR3: TGTGCCAGCAGCCGGGACAGGGGGCCCCCGAGCTCCTACAATGAGCAGTTCTTC. Full variable domain (outside the CDR3, taken from reference TRBV7-8 and TRBJ2-1): GAGVSQSPRYKVAKRGQDVALRCDPISGHVSLFWYQQALGQGPEFLTYFQNEAQLDKSGLPSDRFFAERPEGSVSTLKIQRTQQEDSAVYLCASSRDRGPPSSYNEQFFGPGTRLTVL.

This clonotype has ten or more counts. The chain is built from TRBV5-1 and TRBJ2-1; TRBD1 is a possible D gene (6 bases). Trimming removed 2 bases at V and 8 bases at J, with 17 bases between. The CDR3 is 15 residues long. Germline V gene lookup returns CDR1 SGHRS and CDR2 YFSETQ. The CDR3 DNA sequence: TGCGCCAGCAGCTTAGACCGGGGCAACAGGGATGAGCAGTTCTTC. This translates into CASSLDRGNRDEQFF.

Many counts were recorded for this clonotype. The chain is built from TRBV12-3 or TRBV12-4 and TRBJ1-2, with 8 bases matching TRBD1. V dropped 6 bases and J dropped 4; count of bases not matched to a gene: 4. The CDR3 consists of 13 residues. CDR3 DNA sequence: TGTGCCAGCAGCCCGACAGGGGTCTATGGCTACACCTTC. Translated: CASSPTGVYGYTF.

In this sample, this clonotype turned up many times. CDR3 sequence: CSASDRANTEAFF. The CDR3 DNA sequence: TGCAGTGCTTCGGACAGGGCAAACACTGAAGCTTTCTTT. V usage is TRBV20-1 and J usage is TRBJ1-1; TRBD1 matches at 8 bases. This CDR3 is built from 13 residues. Germline V gene lookup returns CDR1 DFQATT and CDR2 SNEGSKA (reference sequence). J was trimmed by 2 bases and V by 5 bases; bases with no gene match: 4.